The 32 T cell receptor beta chains in this list originate from one sample, sequenced in a study of blood T cell repertoires in COVID-19. TCRdb's copy holds only in-frame clones and misses some; the assay was immunoSEQ multiplex PCR. The sample lists under 150,000 clones; 60% to 85% were seen once. Sequencing was carried out using peripheral blood. The receptors stem from a man aged 50-59 years with active or convalescent COVID-19.

This clone was found many times. V gene TRBV27 combines with J gene TRBJ1-5; a weak D match, TRBD1 (5 bases). The CDR3 spans 15 residues. Looked up from germline, CDR1 is MNHEY and CDR2 is SMNVEV (reference sequence). The ends were cut back, 6 bases at V and 10 bases at J, with 22 bases in the middle. CDR3 residues: CASSPTLGEGGPQHF. The CDR3 DNA is TGTGCCAGCAGCCCCACCTTGGGGGAGGGAGGTCCCCAGCATTTT.

The chain joins TRBV3-1 (or the pseudogene TRBV3-2) to TRBJ2-5, with TRBD2 as a possible D gene (5 bases). This CDR3 has 12 amino acids. The V and J ends lost 4 bases and 5 bases respectively, with 8 bases between them. Looked up from germline, CDR1 is LGHDT and CDR2 is YNNKEL (reference sequence). This CDR3 is CASSLLGETQYF. CDR3 DNA: TGTGCCAGCAGCCTACTAGGGGAGACCCAGTACTTC.

This chain uses TRBV29-1 with TRBJ2-7, with TRBD2 as a possible D gene (6 bases). V lost 4 bases, J lost 4 bases, and 14 bases lay in between. The CDR3 has 13 amino acids. The germline CDR1 and CDR2 sequences are SQVTM and ANQGSEA. The CDR3 coding sequence is TGCAGCGTTGGGGTTAGCGGAGCTTACGAGCAGTACTTC. Protein sequence: CSVGVSGAYEQYF.

The chain links TRBV5-6 to TRBJ2-7, with 9 nucleotides matching TRBD1. The germline V gene encodes CDR1 SGHDT and CDR2 YYEEEE. V shed 0 bases and J 3 bases; nucleotides not matched to a gene: 13. This CDR3 has 18 residues. The DNA for the CDR3 is TGTGCCAGCAGCTTGGTAGATGGGACAGGGACCACCTACTACGAGCAGTACTTC. Amino acid sequence: CASSLVDGTGTTYYEQYF.

This chain links TRBV9 with TRBJ2-1; weak D call: TRBD2 (5 bases). Germline V gene sequence: CDR1 SGDLS, CDR2 YYNGEE. The CDR3 is 16 amino acids. The V gene lost 1 base and the J gene lost 2 bases, with 13 bases spanning the gap. CDR3 coding DNA: TGTGCCAGCAGCGTATTCGAAGCGGAGACCTACAATGAGCAGTTCTTC. Protein product: CASSVFEAETYNEQFF. Complete variable domain (other parts from reference TRBV9 and TRBJ2-1): DSGVTQTPKHLITATGQRVTLRCSPRSGDLSVYWYQQSLDQGLQFLIQYYNGEERAKGNILERFSAQQFPDLHSELNLSSLELGDSALYFCASSVFEAETYNEQFFGPGTRLTVL.

The chain has TRBV10-3 and TRBJ2-1; TRBD1 might be the D (6 bases). In germline, CDR1 is ENHRY, CDR2 SYGVKD. This CDR3 has 13 amino acids. Deletions cut 5 bases from V and 1 base from J, with 6 bases between. CDR3 DNA: TGTGCCATCAGTACAGGGTCCTACAATGAGCAGTTCTTC. Protein product: CAISTGSYNEQFF.

As DNA, the CDR3 is TGTGCCAGCAGCTGGGGACTAGCGGGAGACCTCGCGAACACCGGGGAGCTGTTTTTT. This gives the protein CASSWGLAGDLANTGELFF. V is TRBV7-6 and J is TRBJ2-2, with TRBD2 matching over 14 bases. The ends lost 4 bases at V and 0 bases at J; junction bases unmatched: 7. Per germline, CDR1 SGHVS and CDR2 FNYEAQ. The CDR3 consists of 19 residues.

A few counts support this clone. This chain joins TRBV7-9 and TRBJ2-5; 8 bases are shared with TRBD2. Trimming removed 5 bases from V and 2 bases from J; junction bases left unmatched: 7. Germline V gene lookup returns CDR1 SEHNR and CDR2 FQNEAQ (reference sequence). CDR3 length equals 15 residues. CDR3 sequence (DNA): TGTGCCAGCAGCCGTCTCATAGCGGGGCAAGAGACCCAGTACTTC. The encoded protein is CASSRLIAGQETQYF.

The CDR3 DNA reads as TGCAGCGCTCGACAGGGGACGGAAGGCTACACCTTC. This translates into CSARQGTEGYTF. The chain recombines TRBV29-1 with TRBJ1-2; 8 nucleotides line up with TRBD1. With 7 bases clipped from V and 8 bases from J, the junction kept 9 bases outside the gene matches. Germline CDR1 and CDR2: SQVTM and ANQGSEA. The CDR3 contains 12 residues.

This clone was picked up a small number of times. J is TRBJ2-5 and V is TRBV6-5, with D possibly matching TRBD1 (6 bases). Germline assignment: CDR1 MNHEY and CDR2 SVGAGI. The V gene lost 0 bases and the J gene lost 3 bases, with 8 bases spanning the gap. The length of the CDR3 is 14 residues. The CDR3 nucleotides are TGTGCCAGCAGTTACTCAGCAGGGGAAGAGACCCAGTACTTC. This translates into CASSYSAGEETQYF.

This chain connects TRBV27 to TRBJ1-1; D might be TRBD1 (6 bases). V lost 5 bases and J lost 4, with 14 bases in between. Germline lookup yields CDR1 MNHEY and CDR2 SMNVEV (reference sequence). The CDR3 has 14 amino acids. CDR3 coding DNA: TGTGCCAGCAGTCTGCAGGGGTTAGGCACTGAAGCTTTCTTT. Translation: CASSLQGLGTEAFF.

This clone has only one observation. The rearrangement links TRBV29-1 to TRBJ2-7, with a tentative D call TRBD2 (5 bases). Germline CDR1 reads SQVTM; CDR2 reads ANQGSEA. Trimming removed 3 bases from V and 0 bases from J, with 12 bases in between. CDR3 size: 14 residues. In nucleotides, the CDR3 is TGCAGCGTTGAGGAGAGACTAAGCTCCTACGAGCAGTACTTC. It specifies CSVEERLSSYEQYF.

The genes are TRBV27 and TRBJ2-7; 13 nucleotides align to TRBD2. Germline V gene sequence: CDR1 MNHEY, CDR2 SMNVEV (reference sequence). Losses at the gene ends were 5 bases for V and 5 bases for J; bases not matched to a gene: 9. The CDR3 has 16 amino acids. DNA of the CDR3: TGTGCCAGCAGTCAGGGGACTAGCGGGATAGGGAACGAGCAGTACTTC. Its protein is CASSQGTSGIGNEQYF.

The gene calls are TRBV28 and TRBJ1-2, with 7 nucleotides matching TRBD1. CDR3 size: 13 residues. Germline CDR1 reads MDHEN; CDR2 reads SYDVKM. The J segment lost 4 bases and the V segment lost 6 bases, leaving 5 bases of the junction unmatched. CDR3 nucleotides: TGTGCCAGCAGGGACAGGATCCTCTATGGCTACACCTTC. Amino acid sequence: CASRDRILYGYTF.

The CDR3 sequence: CASSLLGLAGVGDTQYF. As DNA, the CDR3 is TGTGCCAGCAGCTTGCTCGGACTAGCGGGAGTTGGAGATACGCAGTATTTT. This sequence joins TRBV5-6 and TRBJ2-3, with TRBD2 identical over 13 bases. This CDR3 comprises 17 residues. The germline gives CDR1 SGHDT, CDR2 YYEEEE. V lost 1 base, J lost 5 bases, and 7 bases stayed unmatched. The complete variable domain, with remaining parts taken from reference TRBV5-6 and TRBJ2-3, reads DAGVTQSPTHLIKTRGQQVTLRCSPKSGHDTVSWYQQALGQGPQFIFQYYEEEERQRGNFPDRFSGHQFPNYSSELNVNALLLGDSALYLCASSLLGLAGVGDTQYFGPGTRLTVL.

The rearrangement links TRBV5-6 to TRBJ1-2; D gene uncertain. V was shortened by 0 bases and J by 2 bases, with 8 bases between the two germline ends. This CDR3 has 14 residues. Germline loops: CDR1 SGHDT, CDR2 YYEEEE. In DNA, the CDR3 is TGTGCCAGCAGCTTGGTGCGGAACAACTATGGCTACACCTTC. Translating it yields CASSLVRNNYGYTF.

The chain joins TRBV10-1 to TRBJ2-3; tentatively, D is TRBD1 (6 bases). CDR1 and CDR2 (germline): WNHNN, SYGVQD (reference sequence). The CDR3 sequence is 16 residues long. With 3 bases removed from V and 3 bases from J, the gap between germline ends came to 16 bases. The CDR3 region is CASSETGRGRTDTQYF. The CDR3, as DNA: TGCGCCAGCAGTGAAACCGGCAGGGGAAGGACAGATACGCAGTATTTT.

The V and J genes are TRBV9 and TRBJ2-2, with 8 bases lining up with TRBD1. Germline CDR1 reads SGDLS; CDR2 reads YYNGEE. The CDR3 covers 15 residues. V shed 0 bases and J 9 bases; nucleotides not matched to a gene: 7. The CDR3 DNA follows: TGTGCCAGCAGCGTAGCTACAGGGGGAGGCCGGGAGCTGTTTTTT. Its translation is CASSVATGGGRELFF.

The chain links TRBV7-2 to TRBJ2-7; D remains unclear. The CDR3 extends over 13 amino acids. Germline-derived CDR1 and CDR2 are SGHTA and FQGNSA. V lost 3 bases to trimming and J lost 2 bases, with 8 bases between them. CDR3 amino acids: CASSFEFPYEQYF. The CDR3 DNA sequence: TGTGCCAGCAGCTTCGAGTTCCCCTACGAGCAGTACTTC. Full variable domain (outside the CDR3, taken from reference TRBV7-2 and TRBJ2-7): GAGVSQSPSNKVTEKGKDVELRCDPISGHTALYWYRQSLGQGLEFLIYFQGNSAPDKSGLPSDRFSAERTGGSVSTLTIQRTQQEDSAVYLCASSFEFPYEQYFGPGTRLTVT.

V usage is TRBV29-1 and J usage is TRBJ2-1; 13 bases match TRBD2. The CDR3 spans 12 residues. V lost 3 bases and J lost 10; bases outside the gene matches: 0. Germline CDR1 SQVTM, CDR2 ANQGSEA. The CDR3 DNA reads as TGCAGCGTTGAGGGACTAGCGGGAGAGCAGTTCTTC. Residues: CSVEGLAGEQFF.

The rearrangement links TRBV7-2 to TRBJ2-3; 9 nucleotides match TRBD1. CDR1 and CDR2 (germline): SGHTA, FQGNSA. CDR3 length: 15 residues. V dropped 8 bases and J dropped 3; count of bases not matched to a gene: 9. The CDR3 nucleotides read TGTGCCAGCCGCGGGACAGGGTGGGGTACAGATACGCAGTATTTT. It translates to CASRGTGWGTDTQYF.

This chain connects TRBV9 to TRBJ1-2; D may be TRBD1 (6 bases). Trimming removed 4 bases at V and 7 bases at J, with 11 bases between. The CDR3 sequence is 12 residues long. Germline CDR1 SGDLS, CDR2 YYNGEE. CDR3 amino acids: CASSSHRVGYTF. CDR3 coding DNA: TGTGCCAGCAGCTCTCACAGGGTTGGCTACACCTTC.

The J gene is TRBJ2-1, the V gene TRBV7-9, with TRBD2 matching 8 bases. CDR1 and CDR2 from the germline V gene are SEHNR and FQNEAQ (reference sequence). The V segment lost 3 bases and the J segment 4 bases; nucleotides outside the gene matches: 5. This CDR3 is built from 15 residues. DNA of the CDR3: TGTGCCAGCAGCTTGGTTGGCGGGAGGTACAATGAGCAGTTCTTC. The encoded protein is CASSLVGGRYNEQFF. Full variable domain (remainder filled in from reference TRBV7-9 and TRBJ2-1): DTGVSQNPRHKITKRGQNVTFRCDPISEHNRLYWYRQTLGQGPEFLTYFQNEAQLEKSRLLSDRFSAERPKGSFSTLEIQRTEQGDSAMYLCASSLVGGRYNEQFFGPGTRLTVL.

V usage is TRBV4-1 and J usage is TRBJ1-4, with unresolved D. The ends were cut back, 4 bases at V and 5 bases at J, with 14 bases in the middle. This CDR3 spans 15 amino acids. Per the germline V gene, CDR1 is MGHRA and CDR2 is YSYEKL. CDR3 region: CASSRVILPNEKLFF. In nucleotides, the CDR3 is TGCGCCAGCAGCCGAGTAATTTTACCAAATGAAAAACTGTTTTTT.

There are a few counts of this clone. The gene calls are TRBV7-9 and TRBJ1-1, with 8 bases fitting TRBD1. CDR1 SEHNR and CDR2 FQNEAQ come from the germline V gene (reference sequence). With V trimmed by 2 bases and J by 5 bases, 1 base remained unmatched. The CDR3 extends over 13 amino acids. The CDR3 sequence: CASSLYRGTEAFF. The CDR3 DNA follows: TGTGCCAGCAGCTTATACAGGGGGACTGAAGCTTTCTTT.

The gene calls are TRBV11-3 and TRBJ2-2; D is perhaps TRBD2 (5 bases). V shed 4 bases and J shed 4 bases, with 10 bases lying between them. The CDR3 sequence is 14 residues long. Germline V gives CDR1 SGHNT, CDR2 YENEEA. The CDR3 DNA reads as TGTGCCAGCAGCTCCGGGGTGAGCACCGGGGAGCTGTTTTTT. It yields the protein CASSSGVSTGELFF.

The rearrangement links TRBV9 to TRBJ1-2; a possible D gene is TRBD1 (5 bases). Germline CDR1 is SGDLS and CDR2 is YYNGEE. The ends were cut back, 8 bases at V and 5 bases at J, with 13 bases in the middle. The CDR3 sequence is 12 residues long. The CDR3 protein is CASKGATYGYTF. In nucleotides, the CDR3 is TGTGCCAGTAAAGGGGCTACGTATGGCTACACCTTC.

The J gene is TRBJ1-1, the V gene TRBV7-3; D might be TRBD1 (5 bases). This CDR3 is built from 14 residues. Germline V gene data show CDR1 as SGHTA and CDR2 as FQGTGA. V lost 2 bases and J lost 8, with 15 bases in between. The CDR3 sequence is CASSLYTGPEEAFF. CDR3 nucleotides: TGTGCCAGCAGCTTATACACAGGACCTGAAGAAGCTTTCTTT.

The chain joins TRBV5-1 to TRBJ2-1, with 10 bases fitting TRBD2. Germline assignment: CDR1 SGHRS and CDR2 YFSETQ. V gave up 9 bases and J gave up 7 bases; unmatched junction bases: 10. The CDR3 length is 14 residues. The CDR3 DNA sequence: TGCGCCACCGGCCTAGCGGGAGTTGCAAATGAGCAGTTCTTC. It yields the protein CATGLAGVANEQFF.

The chain recombines TRBV13 with TRBJ2-3; 8 bases map to TRBD2. CDR3 length equals 15 residues. Germline-derived CDR1 and CDR2 are PRHDT and FYEKMQ (reference sequence). J was trimmed by 6 bases and V by 3 bases; bases with no gene match: 8. CDR3 bases: TGTGCCAGCAGCTTGACGGGACTAGAGGACGATACGCAGTATTTT. The encoded protein is CASSLTGLEDDTQYF. Variable domain in full (rest from reference TRBV13 and TRBJ2-3): AAGVIQSPRHLIKEKRETATLKCYPIPRHDTVYWYQQGPGQDPQFLISFYEKMQSDKGSIPDRFSAQQFSDYHSELNMSSLELGDSALYFCASSLTGLEDDTQYFGPGTRLTVL.

This chain links TRBV5-4 with TRBJ2-3; D unresolved. Trimming took 0 bases from V and 3 from J, leaving 14 bases between them. Germline V gives CDR1 SGHNT, CDR2 YYREEE (reference sequence). The CDR3 has 16 amino acids. CDR3 residues: CASSLGARRNTDTQYF. CDR3 coding DNA: TGTGCCAGCAGCTTGGGGGCCCGGCGAAATACAGATACGCAGTATTTT.

V gene TRBV11-2 combines with J gene TRBJ1-2, with 9 nucleotides matching TRBD1. This CDR3 spans 15 amino acids. CDR1 and CDR2 (germline): SGHAT, FQNNGV. V lost 1 base and J lost 7; bases outside the gene matches: 7. Here the CDR3 reads CASSLAAQGAGGYTF. Written as DNA, the CDR3 is TGTGCCAGCAGCTTAGCGGCACAGGGGGCCGGTGGCTACACCTTC.